These T cell receptor beta chains were read from a single sample in a study of radiotherapy plus CTLA-4 blockade in lung cancer. Some clones are missing from TCRdb's copy, which holds only in-frame ones; the method was immunoSEQ multiplex PCR. Of tens of thousands of clones in the sample, around nine tenths were seen once. The sample here was peripheral blood, taken from a patient treated with radiotherapy plus ipilimumab. Source of these receptors: a human donor with non-small cell lung cancer that progressed on radiotherapy plus ipilimumab. The CDR3 runs from the conserved cysteine through the conserved F or W. Each record gives: V gene, D gene, clone size, J gene, CDR3 DNA, CDR3 protein. D genes are given only for firm matches. Not every row has a clone size; where given, it reads once, few, many or a size class.

TRBV28,-,few,TRBJ1-4,TGTGCCAGCAGACCTGGGGGTAATGAAAAACTGTTTTTT,CASRPGGNEKLFF
TRBV2,-,once,TRBJ1-6,TGTGCCAGCAGTGAAGCGCGGGCTGCTGGGGGACCCCTCCACTTT,CASSEARAAGGPLHF
TRBV28,TRBD1,-,TRBJ1-6,TGTGCCAGCAGTTTATTTGGGACAGGGGTTTATTCACCCCTCCACTTT,CASSLFGTGVYSPLHF
TRBV6-6,-,few,TRBJ1-3,TGTGCCAGCACTCTGGATACGGGCTCTGGAAACACCATATATTTT,CASTLDTGSGNTIYF
TRBV5-1,-,-,TRBJ1-3,TGCGCCAGCAGCGGGGGGGAAATCGGAAACACCATATATTTT,CASSGGEIGNTIYF
TRBV12-5,TRBD2,-,TRBJ2-1,TGTGCTAGTGGTTCCCCCGCCGGGACTAGCAAAAATGAGCAGTTCTTC,CASGSPAGTSKNEQFF
TRBV11-2,TRBD1,-,TRBJ2-7,TGTGCCAGCAGCTCCGGACAGGGGGCTTACGAGCAGTACTTC,CASSSGQGAYEQYF
TRBV27,-,once,TRBJ1-2,TGTGCCAGCAGCTTACAGGGATCTAACTATGGCTACACCTTC,CASSLQGSNYGYTF
TRBV18,-,-,TRBJ2-7,TGTGCCAGCTCAGGTGACCGGGTCACCTACGAGCAGTACTTC,CASSGDRVTYEQYF
TRBV6-4,-,-,TRBJ2-3,TGTGCCAGCAGTGACGAGGCTAGCGGCACAGATACGCAGTATTTT,CASSDEASGTDTQYF
TRBV7-2,-,-,TRBJ1-2,TGTGCCAGCAGCTTAGGAGGGATTGGCTATGGCTACACCTTC,CASSLGGIGYGYTF
TRBV6-1,TRBD1,-,TRBJ2-1,TGTGCCAGCGGACAGGGGCTCGGTAGGAATGAGCAGTTCTTC,CASGQGLGRNEQFF
TRBV7-3,-,-,TRBJ1-1,TGTGCCAGCAGCCCTCGACAGAACACTGAAGCTTTCTTT,CASSPRQNTEAFF
TRBV5-8,-,-,TRBJ2-7,TGTGCCAGCCCCAGGGTTGTCGGCTCCTACGAGCAGTACTTC,CASPRVVGSYEQYF
TRBV4-2,-,-,TRBJ1-2,TGTGCCAGCAGCCAAGATCGGCAGGGTTCTAACTATGGCTACACCTTC,CASSQDRQGSNYGYTF
TRBV6-5,-,-,TRBJ2-3,TGTGCCAGCAGCTACAAACCCGGGGGACTTCCAGATACGCAGTATTTT,CASSYKPGGLPDTQYF
TRBV18,-,-,TRBJ2-5,TGTGCCAGCTCGATAAAGGGCGGGGTCGGTCCCGCACAAGAGACCCAGTACTTC,CASSIKGGVGPAQETQYF
TRBV30,TRBD2,-,TRBJ2-1,TGTGCCTGGACCCAACTAGCGGGCGCCTACAATGAGCAGTTCTTC,CAWTQLAGAYNEQFF
TRBV6-5,-,-,TRBJ2-7,TGTGCCAGCAGTTACAAAGGGTACGAGCAGTACTTC,CASSYKGYEQYF
TRBV7-3,-,-,TRBJ1-5,TGTGCCAGCAGCCTAGGAAGGAATTCGGGAACCGATCAGCCCCAGCATTTT,CASSLGRNSGTDQPQHF
TRBV5-4,-,-,TRBJ2-7,TGTGCCAGCAGCCTCGTGTATGGCGGAGGGACCTACGAGCAGTACTTC,CASSLVYGGGTYEQYF
TRBV4-2,-,few,TRBJ1-4,TGTGCCAGCAGCCAAGATCCAGGAGGGGGAACTAATGAAAAACTGTTTTTT,CASSQDPGGGTNEKLFF
TRBV29-1,-,-,TRBJ1-2,TGCAGCGTTGAGGGGGATGGCTACACCTTC,CSVEGDGYTF
TRBV11-3,-,-,TRBJ2-3,TGTGCCAGCAGCTTAGATCGGGGATCAGATACGCAGTATTTT,CASSLDRGSDTQYF
TRBV7-8,-,-,TRBJ1-5,TGTGCCAGCAGCTTAGCGCCAAATAGCAATCAGCCCCAGCATTTT,CASSLAPNSNQPQHF
TRBV10-3,TRBD1,-,TRBJ2-7,TGTGCCATCAGAAGACAGGGAACGACCTACGAGCAGTACTTC,CAIRRQGTTYEQYF
TRBV5-5,-,-,TRBJ2-7,TGTGCCAGCAGCTCAGTTTACGAGCAGTACTTC,CASSSVYEQYF
TRBV19,-,-,TRBJ1-2,TGTGCCAGTAGTCGGACCGGGTATGGCTACACCTTC,CASSRTGYGYTF
TRBV30,-,-,TRBJ2-2,TGTGCCTGGAGTTTCGGTGGGGGGGCAACCACCGGGGAGCTGTTTTTT,CAWSFGGGATTGELFF
TRBV2,TRBD2,-,TRBJ2-5,TGTGCCAGCAGTGGAACTAGCGGGGGGGCCCTCTGGGAGACCCAGTACTTC,CASSGTSGGALWETQYF
TRBV7-3,TRBD1,-,TRBJ1-5,TGTGCCAGCAGCGTAGGGACAGATAGCAATCAGCCCCAGCATTTT,CASSVGTDSNQPQHF
TRBV27,-,-,TRBJ1-6,TGTGCCAGCAGTAAGGACACGTATAATTCACCCCTCCACTTT,CASSKDTYNSPLHF
TRBV4-2,-,-,TRBJ2-1,TGTGCCAGCAGCCAAGTACAGGGAGGCGAGCAGTTCTTC,CASSQVQGGEQFF
TRBV11-2,-,-,TRBJ1-6,TGTGCCAGCAGCTCGAACGGGAATTCACCCCTCCACTTT,CASSSNGNSPLHF
TRBV9,-,-,TRBJ2-3,TGTGCCAGCAGCCCCCAGGTCGCGGTGGATGCAGATACGCAGTATTTT,CASSPQVAVDADTQYF
TRBV7-2,-,-,TRBJ2-7,TGTGCCAGCAGCTTAGAACAGGGACACGAGCAGTACTTC,CASSLEQGHEQYF
TRBV30,-,-,TRBJ1-2,TGTGCCTGGAGCCACAGGGTCTATGGCTACACCTTC,CAWSHRVYGYTF
TRBV28,-,-,TRBJ2-7,TGTGCCGGCCTCGGGGGAGGTTACGAGCAGTACTTC,CAGLGGGYEQYF
TRBV11-3,TRBD2,-,TRBJ2-3,TGTGCCAGCAGCTCGTACGGGGGGGATACGCAGTATTTT,CASSSYGGDTQYF
TRBV29-1,-,-,TRBJ2-3,TGCAGCGCCCCCCACGCAGATACGCAGTATTTT,CSAPHADTQYF
TRBV7-9,TRBD1,once,TRBJ2-7,TGTGCCAGCAGCTCTTGGACAGGGGTCTCCTACGAGCAGTACTTC,CASSSWTGVSYEQYF
TRBV5-1,-,few,TRBJ2-6,TGCGCCAGCAGACCTACAGGGACTGGGGCCAACGTCCTGACTTTC,CASRPTGTGANVLTF
TRBV5-1,TRBD2,-,TRBJ2-1,TGCGCCAGCAGCTTAGGCGGGAGCTCCTACAATGAGCAGTTCTTC,CASSLGGSSYNEQFF
TRBV7-9,-,-,TRBJ2-1,TGTGCCAGCAGCCACGCACCCCCCTTGGACAATGAGCAGTTCTTC,CASSHAPPLDNEQFF
TRBV18,-,-,TRBJ2-1,TGTGCCAGCTCACCCGGGACAACCGGGGGCTCCTACAATGAGCAGTTCTTC,CASSPGTTGGSYNEQFF
TRBV28,-,-,TRBJ1-1,TGTGCCAGCAGTTTGCCTACAGGGTTGAGCACTGAAGCTTTCTTT,CASSLPTGLSTEAFF
TRBV6-5,-,few,TRBJ1-4,TGTGCCAGCAGTTTGGAGGGATCTGCGGGTAATGAAAAACTGTTTTTT,CASSLEGSAGNEKLFF
TRBV7-2,TRBD1,-,TRBJ1-4,TGTGCCAGCAGCTTAGATATTTCGCGCAGGGGGCTTGAAAAACTGTTTTTT,CASSLDISRRGLEKLFF